The table lists the clone carrying this TCR beta chain with many counts. Only in-frame clones appear in the TCRdb table, and some are missing; sequencing was by immunoSEQ multiplex PCR. In the table there are roughly 260,000 clones, more than 65% of which are singletons. V was clipped by 1 base and J by 0 bases, with 6 bases between them. CDR1 MNHEY and CDR2 SMNVEV come from the germline V gene (reference sequence). CDR3 length: 14 residues. The data were taken from a study of blood T cell repertoires in COVID-19. This sequence originates from a middle-aged woman with active or convalescent COVID-19. Sequenced: peripheral blood. The chain uses TRBV27 and TRBJ1-1; D possibly corresponds to TRBD1 (5 bases). The CDR3 loop reads CASSLYRMNTEAFF. DNA for the CDR3: TGTGCCAGCAGTTTATACAGGATGAACACTGAAGCTTTCTTT.